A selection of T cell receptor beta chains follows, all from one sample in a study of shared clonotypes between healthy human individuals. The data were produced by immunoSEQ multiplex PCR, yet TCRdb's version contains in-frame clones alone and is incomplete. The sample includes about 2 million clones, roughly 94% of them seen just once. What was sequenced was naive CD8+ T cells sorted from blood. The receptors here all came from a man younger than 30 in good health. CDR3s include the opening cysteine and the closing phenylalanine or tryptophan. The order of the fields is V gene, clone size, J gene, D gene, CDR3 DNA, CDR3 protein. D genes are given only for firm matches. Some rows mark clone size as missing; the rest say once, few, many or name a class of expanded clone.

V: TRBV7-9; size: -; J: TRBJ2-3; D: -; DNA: TGTGCCAGCACCCTGACACCTACCCAAGATACGCAGTATTTT; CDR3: CASTLTPTQDTQYF
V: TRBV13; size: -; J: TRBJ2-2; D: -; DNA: TGTGCCAGCAGCTTGGAAGGGGCGAGTACCGGGGAGCTGTTTTTT; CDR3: CASSLEGASTGELFF
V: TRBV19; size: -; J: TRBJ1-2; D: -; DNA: TGTGCCAGTGGGGGACCCATCTATGGCTACACCTTC; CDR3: CASGGPIYGYTF
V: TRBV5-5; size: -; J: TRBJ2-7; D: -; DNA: TGTGCCAGCAGCTTGCCTACCTACGAGCAGTACTTC; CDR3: CASSLPTYEQYF
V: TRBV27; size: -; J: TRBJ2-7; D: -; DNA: TGTGCCAGCAGTGCAGACAGCTACGAGCAGTACTTC; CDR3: CASSADSYEQYF
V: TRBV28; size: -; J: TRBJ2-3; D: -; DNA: TGTGCCAGCAGTTTATTCGGTTACACTCCTGCAGATACGCAGTATTTT; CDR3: CASSLFGYTPADTQYF
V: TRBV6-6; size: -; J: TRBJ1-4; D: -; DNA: TGTGCCAGCAGTTACGGGACGGGGGATGAAAAACTGTTTTTT; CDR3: CASSYGTGDEKLFF
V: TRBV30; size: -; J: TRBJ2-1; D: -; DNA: TGTGCCTGGAGTGGCAGCGATGAGCAGTTCTTC; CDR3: CAWSGSDEQFF
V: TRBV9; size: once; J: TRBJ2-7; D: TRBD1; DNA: TGTGCCAGCAGCGGCCCGGGACAGGGGGCGAGGGAGCAGTACTTC; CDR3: CASSGPGQGAREQYF
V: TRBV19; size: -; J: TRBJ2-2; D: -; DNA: TGTGCCAGTAGTATATCGGTGAGAAACGGGGAGCTGTTTTTT; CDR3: CASSISVRNGELFF
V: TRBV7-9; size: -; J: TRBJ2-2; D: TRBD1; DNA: TGTGCCAGCAGCCCGACAGGGGGCAGGACCGGGGAGCTGTTTTTT; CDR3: CASSPTGGRTGELFF
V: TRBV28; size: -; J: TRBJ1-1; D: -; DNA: TGTGCCAGCAGTTTTGAGGAAAGGAACACTGAAGCTTTCTTT; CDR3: CASSFEERNTEAFF
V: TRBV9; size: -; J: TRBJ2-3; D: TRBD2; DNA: TGTGCCAGCAGCTATGGACTAGCGGGAGTGACGCAGTATTTT; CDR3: CASSYGLAGVTQYF
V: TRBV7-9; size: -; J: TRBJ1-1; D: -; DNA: TGTGCCAGCAGCTCCGAAGTTGGGCCGAACACTGAAGCTTTCTTT; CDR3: CASSSEVGPNTEAFF
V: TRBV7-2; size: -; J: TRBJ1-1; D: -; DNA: TGTGCCAGCAGGGGGAAGGACGGACGAATCGACACTGAAGCTTTCTTT; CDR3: CASRGKDGRIDTEAFF
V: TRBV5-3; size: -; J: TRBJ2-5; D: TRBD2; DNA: TGTGCCAGAAGCGCGGGGGAGGGGACCCAGTACTTC; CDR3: CARSAGEGTQYF
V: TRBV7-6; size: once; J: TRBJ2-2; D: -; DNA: TGTGCCAGCAGCTTAGTAGCATCCACCGGGGAGCTGTTTTTT; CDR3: CASSLVASTGELFF
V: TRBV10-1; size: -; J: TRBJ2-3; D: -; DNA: TGCGCCAGCAGTGAAGGTCTGGGGGATACGCAGTATTTT; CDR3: CASSEGLGDTQYF
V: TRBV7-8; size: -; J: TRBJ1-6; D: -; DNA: TGTGCCAGCAGCTTAGAGAGGGGGTTAATGGGTTCACCCCTCCACTTT; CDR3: CASSLERGLMGSPLHF